This entry lists 10 T cell receptor beta chains sequenced from one sample in a study of T cell changes during pregnancy in multiple sclerosis. The assay was immunoSEQ multiplex PCR, and TCRdb's table has in-frame clones only and misses some. There are around 92,000 clones in the sample; around 92% occur only once, and less than 2.5% lies in the top ten. The source was peripheral blood, collected in the third trimester of pregnancy. These receptors came from a female donor with multiple sclerosis, enrolled in a pregnancy study.

The count of this clone is one. V is TRBV6-1 and J is TRBJ1-2; the D is unclear. The V end lost 1 base, the J end lost 6 bases, and 15 bases lay between the germline ends. Looked up from germline, CDR1 is MNHNS and CDR2 is SASEGT. The CDR3 loop spans 15 amino acids. The CDR3 spells CASSEGNGKLHGYTF. In nucleotides, the CDR3 is TGTGCCAGCAGTGAAGGAAACGGGAAACTCCATGGCTACACCTTC.

In its sample, this clone was seen a few times. The chain links TRBV29-1 to TRBJ2-2, with D perhaps TRBD1 (6 bases). V dropped 7 bases and J dropped 3 bases, with 6 bases sitting between them. The CDR3 has 11 amino acids. CDR1 SQVTM and CDR2 ANQGSEA come from the germline V gene. For the CDR3, the DNA is TGCAGCGGACAGGACACCGGGGAGCTGTTTTTT. This gives the protein CSGQDTGELFF.

This chain uses TRBV11-2 with TRBJ2-3, with D possibly being TRBD2 (6 bases). V dropped 3 bases and J dropped 4 bases, with 11 bases sitting between them. The CDR3 extends over 14 amino acids. Germline CDR1 SGHAT, CDR2 FQNNGV. The CDR3 spells CASSFRTKADTQYF. The CDR3 DNA follows: TGTGCCAGCAGCTTCCGGACTAAGGCAGATACGCAGTATTTT.

CDR3 bases: TGTGCCAGCGAGAGCGGGAGGATCTCAGATACGCAGTATTTT. As protein: CASESGRISDTQYF. This sequence joins TRBV5-8 and TRBJ2-3; 9 bases are shared with TRBD2. Trimming at V came to 7 bases and at J to 4 bases, leaving 7 bases not matched to a gene. The V gene's germline CDR1 is SGHTS and CDR2 YDEGEE. The CDR3 spans 14 residues.

J is TRBJ2-5 and V is TRBV28; D not certain. CDR3 length: 13 residues. CDR1 and CDR2 (germline): MDHEN, SYDVKM. Trimming took off 1 base at V and 8 bases at J, with 11 bases between the two ends. CDR3 DNA sequence: TGTGCCAGCAGTTTATATAGCTTCCCAACCCAGTACTTC. This codes for CASSLYSFPTQYF. The entire variable domain, with the rest obtained from reference TRBV28 and TRBJ2-5, is as follows: DVKVTQSSRYLVKRTGEKVFLECVQDMDHENMFWYRQDPGLGLRLIYFSYDVKMKEKGDIPEGYSVSREKKERFSLILESASTNQTSMYLCASSLYSFPTQYFGPGTRLLVL.

The J gene is TRBJ2-7, the V gene TRBV7-9; D gene ambiguous. This CDR3 is 13 amino acids long. CDR1 is SEHNR and CDR2 is FQNEAQ in the germline V gene (reference sequence). V lost 2 bases, J lost 2 bases, and 7 bases lay in between. CDR3 protein: CASSLPLAYEQYF. CDR3 DNA sequence: TGTGCCAGCAGCTTACCCCTAGCCTACGAGCAGTACTTC.

This clone turned up a few times. The chain has TRBV19 and TRBJ2-3; 7 positions match TRBD1. Trimming cost V 3 bases and J 0 bases; bases outside gene matches: 3. The CDR3 totals 15 residues. CDR1 LNHDA and CDR2 SQIVND come from the germline V gene (reference sequence). CDR3 protein: CASSIGTASTDTQYF. DNA for the CDR3: TGTGCCAGTAGTATTGGGACAGCTAGCACAGATACGCAGTATTTT.

V gene TRBV27 combines with J gene TRBJ2-1; 9 bases agree with TRBD2. With 3 bases clipped from V and 3 bases from J, the junction kept 3 bases outside the gene matches. The V gene's germline CDR1 is MNHEY and CDR2 SMNVEV (reference sequence). The CDR3 has 15 residues. The CDR3 reads CASSFLTSGYNEQFF. The CDR3 DNA reads TGTGCCAGCAGTTTTCTGACTAGCGGCTACAATGAGCAGTTCTTC.

CDR3 protein: CASSWRGEEYNEQFF. The CDR3 nucleotides are TGTGCCAGCAGTTGGCGGGGGGAGGAGTACAATGAGCAGTTCTTC. The genes are TRBV27 and TRBJ2-1, with 8 bases fitting TRBD2. This CDR3 has 15 residues. The trim removed 4 bases at V and 4 bases at J, leaving 6 bases unmatched. Germline-derived CDR1 and CDR2 are MNHEY and SMNVEV (reference sequence).

The CDR3 DNA reads as TGTGCCAGTAGTATACTAGCGGGAGGTTCTCAAGATACGCAGTATTTT. Residues: CASSILAGGSQDTQYF. The chain recombines TRBV19 with TRBJ2-3, with 11 bases aligning to TRBD2. V lost 2 bases, J lost 5 bases, and 6 bases stayed unmatched. Germline values: CDR1 LNHDA, CDR2 SQIVND (reference sequence). This CDR3 region has 16 residues. The whole variable domain, remainder taken from reference TRBV19 and TRBJ2-3, is DGGITQSPKYLFRKEGQNVTLSCEQNLNHDAMYWYRQDPGQGLRLIYYSQIVNDFQKGDIAEGYSVSREKKESFPLTVTSAQKNPTAFYLCASSILAGGSQDTQYFGPGTRLTVL.